Listed here are 31 T cell receptor beta chains from one sample, sequenced in a study of a mutant IDH1 vaccine in newly diagnosed glioma. TCRdb's copy holds only in-frame clones and misses some; the assay was immunoSEQ multiplex PCR. Of tens of thousands of clones listed, approximately 85% are singletons. Time point specified: week 23, last vaccination. Every vaccine dose comprised 300 ug of mutant IDH1 20-mer peptide plus topical imiquimod. Their specific antigens are unknown. Sequencing was performed on PBMCs, taken from a glioma patient whose treatment included an IDH1 peptide vaccine. These TCRs come from a man in his thirties or forties with glioma. Some clones in this sample may be carry-over from other donors' samples.

The V and J genes are TRBV9 and TRBJ2-7, with 8 bases aligning to TRBD1. The CDR3 extends over 17 amino acids. In germline, CDR1 is SGDLS, CDR2 YYNGEE. V shed 2 bases, J shed 2 bases, and the junction held 12 bases outside the gene matches. The CDR3 spells CASSVTGGTGGPYEQYF. The CDR3 DNA reads as TGTGCCAGCAGCGTCACAGGAGGGACAGGCGGGCCCTACGAGCAGTACTTC.

The chain carries TRBV5-1 and TRBJ2-3; 13 positions agree with TRBD2. This CDR3 comprises 17 residues. V dropped 4 bases and J dropped 2; count of bases not matched to a gene: 7. Germline CDR1 reads SGHRS; CDR2 reads YFSETQ. The CDR3 coding sequence is TGCGCCAGCAGCCGACAACTAGCGGGAGGGCTCACAGATACGCAGTATTTT. It is translated as CASSRQLAGGLTDTQYF.

The chain joins TRBV18 to TRBJ2-7; D call uncertain. The germline V gene has CDR1 KGHSH and CDR2 LQKENI. V was trimmed by 0 bases and J by 4 bases, leaving 10 bases between them. The CDR3 is made up of 14 amino acids. The CDR3 region has the DNA TGTGCCAGCTCACCACCGGCTAGTCTTTACGAGCAGTACTTC. Residues: CASSPPASLYEQYF.

The CDR3 loop reads CASSQVPPRLARGKDTQYF. The CDR3 DNA reads as TGCGCCAGCAGCCAAGTTCCCCCCCGCCTAGCCCGGGGGAAAGATACGCAGTATTTT. V gene TRBV4-1 combines with J gene TRBJ2-3, with D possibly TRBD2 on 6 matching bases. The V end was cut by 1 base, the J end by 5 bases, with 25 bases between. CDR3 length: 19 amino acids. Per the germline V gene, CDR1 is MGHRA and CDR2 is YSYEKL.

The chain employs TRBV6-1 and TRBJ2-3; 10 nucleotides line up with TRBD2. The CDR3 contains 16 residues. V shed 0 bases and J 3 bases; nucleotides not matched to a gene: 3. Germline values: CDR1 MNHNS, CDR2 SASEGT. In nucleotides, the CDR3 is TGTGCCAGCAGTGAAGCGAGCGGGAGGGGTACAGATACGCAGTATTTT. This codes for CASSEASGRGTDTQYF.

In this sample, this clone turned up a few times. This chain joins TRBV9 and TRBJ2-7; no clear D gene. V was shortened by 1 base and J by 3 bases, with 8 bases between the two germline ends. The CDR3 runs to 13 residues. CDR1 SGDLS and CDR2 YYNGEE come from the germline V gene. CDR3 sequence: CASSVSWNYEQYF. CDR3 DNA: TGTGCCAGCAGCGTAAGTTGGAACTACGAGCAGTACTTC.

The genes are TRBV5-6 and TRBJ1-1; D gene uncertain. CDR1 and CDR2 from the germline V gene are SGHDT and YYEEEE. The ends were cut back, 0 bases at V and 1 base at J, with 4 bases in the middle. The CDR3 has 13 amino acids. This chain's CDR3 is CASSLDPNTEAFF. CDR3 DNA: TGTGCCAGCAGCTTGGACCCGAACACTGAAGCTTTCTTT.

The CDR3 protein is CASSFGYNEQFF. The CDR3 bases are TGTGCCAGCAGTTTTGGGTACAATGAGCAGTTCTTC. The chain has TRBV27 and TRBJ2-1; no firm D call. The V end lost 3 bases, the J end lost 4 bases, and 4 bases lay between the germline ends. Germline V gene data show CDR1 as MNHEY and CDR2 as SMNVEV (reference sequence). The CDR3 runs to 12 residues.

This sequence joins TRBV7-9 and TRBJ1-3; 7 bases are a match to TRBD1. Germline trimming cut 6 bases from V and 4 bases from J; bases unmatched to any gene: 9. CDR1 SEHNR and CDR2 FQNEAQ come from the germline V gene (reference sequence). The CDR3 consists of 15 residues. CDR3 amino acids: CASSSLRDRGNTIYF. In DNA form, the CDR3 reads TGTGCCAGCAGTTCTCTCCGGGACAGAGGAAACACCATATATTTT.

V is TRBV10-3 and J is TRBJ2-2; 10 bases are shared with TRBD1. CDR1 and CDR2 from the germline V gene are ENHRY and SYGVKD. The CDR3 totals 14 residues. V shed 10 bases and J 5 bases; nucleotides not matched to a gene: 7. The CDR3 sequence: CATYRDRGTGELFF. CDR3 DNA: TGTGCCACCTACCGGGACAGGGGTACCGGGGAGCTGTTTTTT.

The chain employs TRBV5-1 and TRBJ2-7; 10 nucleotides align to TRBD2. Germline CDR1 reads SGHRS; CDR2 reads YFSETQ. The CDR3 is 16 residues long. V lost 4 bases to trimming and J lost 4 bases; unmatched junction nucleotides: 11. This chain's CDR3 is CASSPRTSGISYEQYF. The CDR3 DNA is TGCGCCAGCAGCCCTAGAACTAGCGGGATTTCTTACGAGCAGTACTTC.

The chain links TRBV6-1 to TRBJ2-2; tentatively, D is TRBD1 (6 bases). The CDR3 runs to 15 residues. The germline V gene has CDR1 MNHNS and CDR2 SASEGT. Trimming removed 6 bases at V and 5 bases at J, with 16 bases between. For the CDR3, the DNA is TGTGCCAGCAGAGTACAGGGCCTTTATACCGGGGAGCTGTTTTTT. Residues: CASRVQGLYTGELFF.

The rearrangement joins TRBV5-5 to TRBJ1-5, with TRBD1 matching 11 bases. The germline V gene has CDR1 SGHKS and CDR2 YYEKEE (reference sequence). J was trimmed by 1 base and V by 4 bases; bases with no gene match: 4. This CDR3 comprises 16 residues. This chain's CDR3 is CASSTGTGGSNQPQHF. The CDR3 DNA sequence: TGTGCCAGCAGCACCGGGACAGGGGGGAGCAATCAGCCCCAGCATTTT.

The chain recombines TRBV2 with TRBJ2-1, with TRBD1 matching 7 bases. Germline loops: CDR1 SNHLY, CDR2 FYNNEI. Trimming removed 8 bases from V and 5 bases from J; junction bases left unmatched: 9. This CDR3 is 14 amino acids long. This CDR3 is CASQTGTEHNEQFF. The DNA for the CDR3 is TGTGCCAGCCAGACCGGGACAGAACACAATGAGCAGTTCTTC.

The chain has TRBV7-8 and TRBJ1-2; D call uncertain. Germline V CDR1 and CDR2: SGHVS, FQNEAQ. The germline V and J ends were trimmed by 5 bases and 0 bases, with 10 bases remaining between them. The CDR3 loop spans 14 amino acids. The CDR3 region has the DNA TGTGCCAGCAGCCGGACGGAGTCTAACTATGGCTACACCTTC. Translated, it gives CASSRTESNYGYTF.

V and J are TRBV6-1 and TRBJ2-7; D gene unclear. Germline V lookup: CDR1 MNHNS, CDR2 SASEGT. Trimming took off 0 bases at V and 5 bases at J, with 11 bases between the two ends. The CDR3 sequence is 14 residues long. In DNA, the CDR3 is TGTGCCAGCAGTGAAGCGCGGACCCTGGACGAGCAGTACTTC. It encodes CASSEARTLDEQYF.

This chain uses TRBV5-5 with TRBJ1-2; D not certain. The CDR3 is 13 amino acids. Germline CDR1 SGHKS, CDR2 YYEKEE (reference sequence). V shed 0 bases and J shed 4 bases, with 7 bases lying between them. The CDR3 reads CASSLGSLYGYTF. The CDR3 DNA sequence: TGTGCCAGCAGCTTGGGCAGCCTCTATGGCTACACCTTC.

J is TRBJ2-7 and V is TRBV15; D gene uncertain. CDR1 and CDR2 (germline): LNHNV, YYDKDF (reference sequence). CDR3 size: 14 residues. Trimming left V 0 bases short and J 4 bases short, with 10 bases between. The CDR3 loop reads CATSRDSRTYEQYF. The CDR3 DNA sequence: TGTGCCACCAGCAGAGATAGCAGGACGTACGAGCAGTACTTC. The full variable domain, completed using reference TRBV15 and TRBJ2-7, is DAMVIQNPRYQVTQFGKPVTLSCSQTLNHNVMYWYQQKSSQAPKLLFHYYDKDFNNEADTPDNFQSRRPNTSFCFLDIRSPGLGDTAMYLCATSRDSRTYEQYFGPGTRLTVT.

This chain joins TRBV5-6 and TRBJ2-2; 10 bases are a match to TRBD1. The germline V gene encodes CDR1 SGHDT and CDR2 YYEEEE. The length of the CDR3 is 14 residues. The DNA for the CDR3 is TGTGCGACCAGGACAGGGGGGGTCACCGGGGAGCTGTTTTTT. It encodes CATRTGGVTGELFF.

The V call is TRBV4-2, the J call TRBJ2-5, with TRBD1 as a possible D gene (5 bases). TRBJ2-7 explains the end of the DNA better; the J call may be wrong. Per germline, CDR1 LGHNA and CDR2 YNFKEQ. The CDR3 consists of 15 residues. CDR3 in DNA: TGTGCCAGCAGCCAAGATCACAGGCCCTACTACGAGCAGTACTTC. Residues: CASSQDHRPYYEQYF.

V usage is TRBV5-1 and J usage is TRBJ1-2; D possibly corresponds to TRBD1 (5 bases). Germline V lookup: CDR1 SGHRS, CDR2 YFSETQ. This CDR3 has 13 residues. V lost 0 bases to trimming and J lost 6 bases, with 9 bases between them. CDR3 loop: CASSLGGVHGYTF. The CDR3 DNA reads as TGCGCCAGCAGCTTGGGAGGGGTCCATGGCTACACCTTC.

This clone was seen a few times. The chain joins TRBV6-5 to TRBJ1-1; TRBD1 matches 8 bases. J was trimmed by 4 bases and V by 6 bases; bases with no gene match: 10. CDR3 length: 15 residues. Germline-derived CDR1 and CDR2 are MNHEY and SVGAGI. CDR3 DNA sequence: TGTGCCAGCAGAAGGACAGGGCCACAGGGCACTGAAGCTTTCTTT. Translation gives CASRRTGPQGTEAFF.

V gene TRBV15 combines with J gene TRBJ2-3; D remains ambiguous. Trimming cost V 4 bases and J 0 bases, with 11 bases left between them. CDR3 length equals 15 residues. Per the germline V gene, CDR1 is LNHNV and CDR2 is YYDKDF (reference sequence). The CDR3: CATSNRAASTDTQYF. The CDR3 bases are TGTGCCACCAGCAACCGGGCAGCTAGCACAGATACGCAGTATTTT.

This clone was counted a single time. This chain links TRBV28 with TRBJ1-4; D is unclear. Trimming removed 7 bases at V and 8 bases at J, with 17 bases between. This CDR3 region has 14 residues. Germline V lookup: CDR1 MDHEN, CDR2 SYDVKM. CDR3 sequence: CASIRLGHGEKLFF. As DNA, the CDR3 is TGTGCCAGCATAAGACTTGGGCATGGGGAAAAACTGTTTTTT.

CDR3 amino acids: CASSFGFSGVGEAFF. The CDR3 coding sequence is TGTGCCAGCAGTTTCGGTTTTTCGGGGGTTGGTGAAGCTTTCTTT. The rearrangement uses TRBV28 and TRBJ1-1, with TRBD1 as a possible D gene (5 bases). The germline gives CDR1 MDHEN, CDR2 SYDVKM. Trimming pared 3 bases from V and 7 bases from J, leaving 18 bases between. This CDR3 region has 15 residues.

CDR3 sequence (DNA): TGCAGTGCCCCCAAGGGAAACATTCAGTACTTC. Its translation: CSAPKGNIQYF. The chain uses TRBV20-1 and TRBJ2-4, with D hard to call. Germline V gives CDR1 DFQATT, CDR2 SNEGSKA (reference sequence). The CDR3 sequence is 11 residues long. V was pared by 6 bases and J by 6 bases, with 9 bases between.

This chain joins TRBV30 and TRBJ2-5; 12 nucleotides match TRBD2. The ends lost 2 bases at V and 5 bases at J; junction bases unmatched: 12. The CDR3 consists of 17 residues. Germline values: CDR1 GTSNPN, CDR2 SVGIG (reference sequence). For the CDR3, the DNA is TGTGCCTGGAGTCGACTAGCGGGGGTCTCGGGTGGGGAGACCCAGTACTTC. This gives the protein CAWSRLAGVSGGETQYF.

The rearrangement links TRBV5-5 to TRBJ1-4; D gene unclear. The CDR3 extends over 14 amino acids. Germline values: CDR1 SGHKS, CDR2 YYEKEE (reference sequence). The V and J ends lost 4 bases and 9 bases respectively, with 16 bases between them. Here the CDR3 reads CASSPAQVWKKLFF. The CDR3 DNA reads as TGTGCCAGCAGCCCTGCCCAGGTTTGGAAAAAACTGTTTTTT.

V gene TRBV18 combines with J gene TRBJ1-2; TRBD1 might be the D (5 bases). CDR1 and CDR2 from the germline V gene are KGHSH and LQKENI. The CDR3 length is 15 residues. Trimming removed 3 bases at V and 8 bases at J, with 19 bases between. The DNA for the CDR3 is TGTGCCAGCTCACCGGGCAGGGAGGATTTGGGCGGCTACACCTTC. It specifies CASSPGREDLGGYTF.

The rearrangement joins TRBV6-1 to TRBJ1-6, with a tentative D call TRBD1 (6 bases). The CDR3 has 13 residues. Germline assignment: CDR1 MNHNS and CDR2 SASEGT. Trimming removed 10 bases at V and 9 bases at J, with 16 bases between. The CDR3 here is CAIRAGEASPLHF. CDR3 bases: TGTGCCATTAGAGCAGGGGAGGCTTCACCCCTCCACTTT.

This sequence joins TRBV5-5 and TRBJ2-1, with D maybe TRBD2 (6 bases). This CDR3 is 15 amino acids long. Trimming took 1 base from V and 5 from J, leaving 13 bases between them. Germline lookup yields CDR1 SGHKS and CDR2 YYEKEE (reference sequence). The DNA of the CDR3 is TGTGCCAGCAGCTTGTTTGGGGGGAATAACAATGAGCAGTTCTTC. Residues: CASSLFGGNNNEQFF.